These 27 T cell receptor beta chains were all obtained from the same sample, sequenced in a study of T cell responses to AZD1222 COVID-19 vaccine. Sequencing used immunoSEQ multiplex PCR; TCRdb keeps in-frame clones, though not all of them. The sample holds 95,000 to 150,000 clones, 89% seen once. Source: peripheral blood, taken on day 0 of AZD1222 vaccination. These receptors came from an adult in good health.

The chain combines TRBV7-6 with TRBJ1-2; the D gene is possibly TRBD1 (6 bases). Germline assignment: CDR1 SGHVS and CDR2 FNYEAQ. Trimming took off 10 bases at V and 8 bases at J, with 14 bases between the two ends. This CDR3 has 11 amino acids. Written as DNA, the CDR3 is TGTGCCATCCAGCGGGGGCAGGGCTACACCTTC. Protein sequence: CAIQRGQGYTF.

In its sample, this clone was seen once. The CDR3 DNA sequence: TGCGCCAGCAGATCGACTGTGGTTAACAATGAGCAGTTCTTC. The encoded protein is CASRSTVVNNEQFF. The rearrangement links TRBV5-1 to TRBJ2-1; no definite D call. The CDR3 has 14 amino acids. V was cut by 5 bases and J by 5 bases, with 14 bases left in between. Germline values: CDR1 SGHRS, CDR2 YFSETQ.

The chain combines TRBV7-9 with TRBJ1-2; no firm D call. This CDR3 contains 14 residues. Deletions cut 6 bases from V and 6 bases from J, with 17 bases between. CDR1 and CDR2 (germline): SEHNR, FQNEAQ (reference sequence). CDR3: CASSSSKGNHGYTF. As DNA, the CDR3 is TGTGCCAGCAGTTCCTCTAAAGGGAACCATGGCTACACCTTC.

This chain links TRBV5-6 with TRBJ1-4; the D is unclear. Germline CDR1 and CDR2: SGHDT and YYEEEE. Trimming removed 7 bases from V and 5 bases from J, with 9 bases in between. The CDR3 is made up of 12 amino acids. The CDR3 spells CASYRQNEKLFF. CDR3 nucleotide sequence: TGTGCCAGCTACAGACAAAATGAAAAACTGTTTTTT.

This chain uses TRBV6-5 with TRBJ1-3; 7 bases match TRBD1. With 10 bases clipped from V and 0 bases from J, the junction kept 9 bases outside the gene matches. CDR1 is MNHEY, CDR2 SVGAGI, per germline. The CDR3 is made up of 15 amino acids. CDR3 sequence reads: CATIRDRFSGNTIYF. DNA for the CDR3: TGTGCCACCATCCGGGACAGATTCTCTGGAAACACCATATATTTT.

This chain links TRBV5-1 with TRBJ2-7, with TRBD1 matching 10 bases. J lost 4 bases, V lost 4 bases, and 5 bases had no gene match. The CDR3 totals 14 residues. From germline, CDR1 is SGHRS and CDR2 YFSETQ. CDR3 region: CASSLGQGRYEQYF. The CDR3 DNA is TGCGCCAGCAGCCTGGGACAGGGGAGGTACGAGCAGTACTTC.

The chain couples TRBV3-1 (or the pseudogene TRBV3-2) to TRBJ2-1; 12 positions match TRBD2. Germline CDR1 reads LGHDT; CDR2 reads YNNKEL (reference sequence). CDR3 length: 14 amino acids. V lost 7 bases and J lost 9; bases outside the gene matches: 7. CDR3: CASTRTSGTLEQFF. CDR3 DNA: TGTGCCAGCACCCGGACTAGCGGGACCCTTGAGCAGTTCTTC.

The chain employs TRBV5-4 and TRBJ2-6; 8 bases align to TRBD1. The germline CDR1 and CDR2 sequences are SGHNT and YYREEE (reference sequence). V was clipped by 4 bases and J by 2 bases; unmatched bases: 8. This CDR3 contains 17 residues. The CDR3, as DNA: TGTGCCAGCAGCCCCGGGACAGGTAATCCTGGGGCCAACGTCCTGACTTTC. Translated: CASSPGTGNPGANVLTF.

V usage is TRBV5-6 and J usage is TRBJ2-3, with 8 bases that match TRBD2. The germline CDR1 and CDR2 sequences are SGHDT and YYEEEE. V shed 7 bases and J 6 bases; nucleotides not matched to a gene: 10. The CDR3 is 14 amino acids. The CDR3 coding sequence is TGTGCCAGCCTAGAACGGGGGGGCGGCGATACGCAGTATTTT. Its protein is CASLERGGGDTQYF.

The chain uses TRBV20-1 and TRBJ2-5; D gene uncertain. The CDR3 is made up of 14 amino acids. The germline CDR1 and CDR2 sequences are DFQATT and SNEGSKA (reference sequence). Trimming stripped 3 bases from V and 2 bases from J, with 13 bases between. The CDR3 loop is CSASGWRLQETQYF. The DNA for the CDR3 is TGCAGTGCTAGTGGCTGGCGGTTACAAGAGACCCAGTACTTC.

V gene TRBV3-1 (or the pseudogene TRBV3-2) combines with J gene TRBJ2-7; 9 bases agree with TRBD1. Germline trimming cut 4 bases from V and 4 bases from J; bases unmatched to any gene: 5. CDR1 is LGHDT and CDR2 is YNNKEL in the germline V gene (reference sequence). CDR3 length: 14 residues. CDR3 sequence (DNA): TGTGCCAGCAGCCCCTCAGACAGGGGGTACGAGCAGTACTTC. Its protein product is CASSPSDRGYEQYF.

The rearrangement links TRBV30 to TRBJ1-4, with D tentatively TRBD1 (5 bases). The V and J ends lost 4 bases and 6 bases respectively, with 18 bases between them. CDR3 length equals 15 residues. The germline gives CDR1 GTSNPN, CDR2 SVGIG (reference sequence). The CDR3 coding sequence is TGTGCCTGGACTGATTACAACCCGGGGGATGAAAAACTGTTTTTT. Its protein is CAWTDYNPGDEKLFF.

The chain combines TRBV19 with TRBJ1-1; D may be TRBD1 (6 bases). CDR1 LNHDA and CDR2 SQIVND come from the germline V gene (reference sequence). The V gene lost 0 bases and the J gene lost 7 bases, with 9 bases spanning the gap. This CDR3 has 13 amino acids. The DNA for the CDR3 is TGTGCCAGTAGTATAGACAGGGGCTTTGAAGCTTTCTTT. It translates to CASSIDRGFEAFF. Filled out from reference TRBV19 and TRBJ1-1, the complete variable domain reads DGGITQSPKYLFRKEGQNVTLSCEQNLNHDAMYWYRQDPGQGLRLIYYSQIVNDFQKGDIAEGYSVSREKKESFPLTVTSAQKNPTAFYLCASSIDRGFEAFFGQGTRLTVV.

The V gene is TRBV28, the J gene TRBJ2-7, with D perhaps TRBD1 (6 bases). V lost 5 bases to trimming and J lost 3 bases, with 14 bases between them. Germline V gene data show CDR1 as MDHEN and CDR2 as SYDVKM. This CDR3 comprises 14 residues. In DNA, the CDR3 is TGTGCCAGCAGTCCGCCGGGACATCACTACGAGCAGTACTTC. Protein: CASSPPGHHYEQYF.

V and J are TRBV3-1 (or the pseudogene TRBV3-2) and TRBJ2-2, with TRBD1 matching over 7 bases. Germline V gene lookup returns CDR1 LGHDT and CDR2 YNNKEL (reference sequence). Trimming removed 1 base from V and 5 bases from J; junction bases left unmatched: 4. The CDR3 sequence is 15 residues long. The CDR3 coding sequence is TGTGCCAGCAGCCAAGGGGACAGTCGAACCGGGGAGCTGTTTTTT. Its translation: CASSQGDSRTGELFF.

The genes are TRBV5-1 and TRBJ1-1, with a weak D call TRBD1 (5 bases). The germline V gene has CDR1 SGHRS and CDR2 YFSETQ. V lost 5 bases, J lost 3 bases, and 11 bases lay in between. The CDR3 length is 13 residues. The CDR3 coding sequence is TGCGCCAGCAGTTTGACAGTGGACACTGAAGCTTTCTTT. Its protein product is CASSLTVDTEAFF.

J is TRBJ1-2 and V is TRBV5-4; D unresolved. Between the trimmed V and J ends, which lost 4 bases and 3 bases, there was a span of 16 bases. CDR1 and CDR2 (germline): SGHNT, YYREEE (reference sequence). This CDR3 spans 15 amino acids. CDR3 loop: CASSIPTDGDYGYTF. DNA for the CDR3: TGTGCCAGCAGCATCCCGACGGACGGGGACTATGGCTACACCTTC.

The chain combines TRBV18 with TRBJ2-5; no clear D. From germline, CDR1 is KGHSH and CDR2 LQKENI. Trimming left V 1 base short and J 5 bases short, with 8 bases between. This CDR3 spans 13 amino acids. In DNA form, the CDR3 reads TGTGCCAGCTCACCACGGCTAACGGAGACCCAGTACTTC. Protein product: CASSPRLTETQYF.

The gene calls are TRBV5-1 and TRBJ1-4; 8 positions agree with TRBD1. Germline trimming cut 4 bases from V and 7 bases from J; bases unmatched to any gene: 3. The CDR3 sequence is 13 residues long. Per germline, CDR1 SGHRS and CDR2 YFSETQ. CDR3 loop: CASSQQGGEKLFF. The CDR3 DNA reads as TGCGCCAGCAGCCAACAGGGGGGTGAAAAACTGTTTTTT.

The rearrangement links TRBV6-5 to TRBJ1-2; D may be TRBD1 (6 bases). The germline V gene encodes CDR1 MNHEY and CDR2 SVGAGI. Trimming shortened V by 5 bases and J by 4 bases, and 17 bases separated the two germline ends. This CDR3 comprises 15 residues. The CDR3 bases are TGTGCCAGCAGTCACCGACAGGCTCTGGGCTATGGCTACACCTTC. This sequence encodes CASSHRQALGYGYTF.

The V and J genes are TRBV4-3 and TRBJ2-1; D may be TRBD2 (5 bases). CDR1 is LGHNA and CDR2 is YSLEER in the germline V gene. The CDR3 length is 15 residues. The V end was cut by 4 bases, the J end by 0 bases, with 10 bases between. The CDR3 DNA sequence: TGCGCCAGCAGCCCCAGGAGGTTCTCCTACAATGAGCAGTTCTTC. Protein: CASSPRRFSYNEQFF.

This sequence joins TRBV28 and TRBJ1-1; a possible D gene is TRBD1 (6 bases). Trimming pared 1 base from V and 6 bases from J, leaving 12 bases between. The germline V gene encodes CDR1 MDHEN and CDR2 SYDVKM. This CDR3 is 14 amino acids long. The CDR3 loop is CASSLLQGGAEAFF. The DNA for the CDR3 is TGTGCCAGCAGTTTATTACAAGGGGGGGCTGAAGCTTTCTTT.

V is TRBV5-4 and J is TRBJ2-5; D call uncertain. The CDR3 has 11 amino acids. CDR1 and CDR2 (germline): SGHNT, YYREEE (reference sequence). Deletions cut 2 bases from V and 3 bases from J, with 2 bases between. Written as DNA, the CDR3 is TGTGCCAGCAGCTTTAAAGAGACCCAGTACTTC. This sequence encodes CASSFKETQYF.

The count of this clone is one. This chain uses TRBV7-2 with TRBJ1-3; no reliable D call. The CDR3 consists of 14 residues. V was trimmed by 3 bases and J by 3 bases, leaving 9 bases between them. CDR1 SGHTA and CDR2 FQGNSA come from the germline V gene. The CDR3 DNA reads as TGTGCCAGCAGCTTCATGGGAGGTGGAAACACCATATATTTT. Protein product: CASSFMGGGNTIYF. The entire variable domain, with the rest obtained from reference TRBV7-2 and TRBJ1-3, is as follows: GAGVSQSPSNKVTEKGKDVELRCDPISGHTALYWYRQSLGQGLEFLIYFQGNSAPDKSGLPSDRFSAERTGGSVSTLTIQRTQQEDSAVYLCASSFMGGGNTIYFGEGSWLTVV.

J is TRBJ2-5 and V is TRBV30; D is uncertain. This CDR3 has 14 residues. CDR1 GTSNPN and CDR2 SVGIG come from the germline V gene (reference sequence). Trimming stripped 2 bases from V and 1 base from J, with 11 bases between. Here the CDR3 reads CAWSRRALQETQYF. The CDR3 DNA reads as TGTGCCTGGAGTCGTAGAGCACTCCAAGAGACCCAGTACTTC.

In DNA, the CDR3 is TGCGCCAGCAGCTTGTATGACACTGAAGCTTTCTTT. Amino acid sequence: CASSLYDTEAFF. The chain joins TRBV5-1 to TRBJ1-1; D is unclear. Per germline, CDR1 SGHRS and CDR2 YFSETQ. V was pared by 1 base and J by 3 bases, with 4 bases between. The CDR3 consists of 12 residues.

This rearrangement joins TRBV19 to TRBJ2-6; D perhaps matches TRBD1 (7 bases). Trimming stripped 3 bases from V and 8 bases from J, with 14 bases between. Germline V gene lookup returns CDR1 LNHDA and CDR2 SQIVND (reference sequence). This CDR3 is 15 amino acids long. As DNA, the CDR3 is TGTGCCAGTAGTATGCCGGAGGGGGCGTCCAACGTCCTGACTTTC. Residues: CASSMPEGASNVLTF. Filled out from reference TRBV19 and TRBJ2-6, the complete variable domain reads DGGITQSPKYLFRKEGQNVTLSCEQNLNHDAMYWYRQDPGQGLRLIYYSQIVNDFQKGDIAEGYSVSREKKESFPLTVTSAQKNPTAFYLCASSMPEGASNVLTFGAGSRLTVL.